These T cell receptor beta chains were read from a single sample in a study of cytomegalovirus exposure and HLA in healthy donors. The data were produced by immunoSEQ multiplex PCR, yet TCRdb's version contains in-frame clones alone and is incomplete. This sample has 150,000 to 200,000 clones, with about 85% found just once. Sample: PBMCs. These receptors all stem from a man aged 18 to 29 in good health and CMV-seropositive. Each CDR3 is given with its conserved first and last residue. A D gene is named only where the DNA matches it firmly. Size values are once, few and many counts, or a class for expanded clones, and some rows have none.

abundance	v_gene	j_gene	d_gene	CDR3aa	CDR3nt
.	TRBV27	TRBJ1-4	.	CASSLRRGEKLFF	TGTGCCAGCAGTTTACGGAGGGGTGAAAAACTGTTTTTT
once	TRBV27	TRBJ2-7	.	CASSPWDSGSEQYF	TGTGCCAGCAGTCCCTGGGACTCAGGAAGCGAGCAGTACTTC
.	TRBV4-1	TRBJ2-7	TRBD1	CASSQGWTGNSYEQYF	TGCGCCAGCAGCCAAGGATGGACAGGGAACTCCTACGAGCAGTACTTC
.	TRBV6-5	TRBJ2-3	.	CASSYSRGGTDTQYF	TGTGCCAGCAGTTACTCTCGCGGGGGCACAGATACGCAGTATTTT
.	TRBV10-1	TRBJ2-3	TRBD2	CASSGLASTTDTQYF	TGCGCCAGCAGTGGACTAGCATCTACCACAGATACGCAGTATTTT
.	TRBV28	TRBJ2-3	.	CASTEGDTQYF	TGTGCCAGCACAGAGGGCGATACGCAGTATTTT
few	TRBV11-2	TRBJ2-7	TRBD1	CASSSLRTGLSGEQYF	TGTGCCAGCAGCTCCCTAAGGACAGGGCTTTCTGGCGAGCAGTACTTC
.	TRBV2	TRBJ2-3	.	CASSFAEGLTDTQYF	TGTGCCAGCAGTTTCGCGGAGGGCCTGACAGATACGCAGTATTTT
.	TRBV28	TRBJ2-5	TRBD2	CASRFTSVATQYF	TGTGCCAGCAGATTTACTAGCGTTGCGACCCAGTACTTC
.	TRBV4-2	TRBJ1-4	TRBD1	CASSQEITGTGEEKLFF	TGTGCCAGCAGCCAAGAGATAACCGGGACAGGGGAAGAAAAACTGTTTTTT
.	TRBV28	TRBJ1-4	.	CASRAGGANEKLFF	TGTGCCAGCAGGGCGGGGGGGGCTAATGAAAAACTGTTTTTT
.	TRBV13	TRBJ2-1	TRBD2	CASSRPGLAGGSYNEQFF	TGTGCCAGCAGCAGACCGGGACTAGCGGGGGGAAGCTACAATGAGCAGTTCTTC
.	TRBV7-7	TRBJ2-5	.	CASSIQGMETQYF	TGTGCCAGCAGCATACAGGGAATGGAGACCCAGTACTTC
.	TRBV18	TRBJ2-5	TRBD2	CASSPPGLETRQTQYF	TGTGCCAGCTCACCACCGGGACTAGAAACCCGGCAGACCCAGTACTTC
.	TRBV18	TRBJ1-5	.	CASHGGADQPQHF	TGTGCCAGCCACGGAGGGGCTGATCAGCCCCAGCATTTT
.	TRBV29-1	TRBJ2-1	TRBD2	CSVDTGGPYNEQFF	TGCAGCGTTGACACGGGAGGCCCCTACAATGAGCAGTTCTTC
.	TRBV9	TRBJ1-1	.	CASSVGARHHTEAFF	TGTGCCAGCAGCGTAGGGGCCAGACACCACACTGAAGCTTTCTTT
once	TRBV25-1	TRBJ1-2	.	CASSDLAGFYGYTF	TGTGCCAGCAGTGACCTGGCAGGGTTCTATGGCTACACCTTC
.	TRBV6-1	TRBJ2-3	.	CATNRGTDTQYF	TGTGCCACTAACAGGGGCACAGATACGCAGTATTTT
once	TRBV28	TRBJ1-2	TRBD1	CASSFGAPGQGEYGYTF	TGTGCCAGCAGTTTCGGTGCCCCGGGACAGGGGGAGTATGGCTACACCTTC
.	TRBV18	TRBJ2-7	TRBD2	CASSPPSSGSSYEQYF	TGTGCCAGCTCACCTCCTTCTAGCGGGAGTTCGTACGAGCAGTACTTC
.	TRBV4-1	TRBJ2-5	TRBD2	CASSQITGGPQETQYF	TGCGCCAGCAGCCAAATAACGGGGGGTCCCCAAGAGACCCAGTACTTC
once	TRBV27	TRBJ1-2	TRBD1	CASSYGQGDGYTF	TGTGCCAGCAGCTACGGACAGGGGGACGGCTACACCTTC
.	TRBV10-3	TRBJ1-1	TRBD1	CVARGQGGTEAFF	TGTGTTGCCCGAGGACAGGGTGGCACTGAAGCTTTCTTT
once	TRBV30	TRBJ2-3	TRBD2	CAWSPGTSGGTQYF	TGTGCCTGGAGTCCAGGGACTAGCGGGGGAACGCAGTATTTT
.	TRBV28	TRBJ2-3	TRBD2	CASSSPWRGGTDTQYF	TGTGCCAGCAGTTCCCCGTGGCGGGGGGGCACAGATACGCAGTATTTT
.	TRBV5-1	TRBJ1-1	TRBD1	CASSLRVSRTGRELNTEAFF	TGCGCCAGCAGCCTACGCGTTTCGCGGACAGGGAGAGAACTGAACACTGAAGCTTTCTTT
.	TRBV6-1	TRBJ1-2	TRBD1	CASSGLQGGGYTF	TGTGCCAGCAGTGGACTTCAGGGGGGAGGCTACACCTTC
.	TRBV4-1	TRBJ2-3	TRBD1	CASSQDRRQGRTDTQYF	TGCGCCAGCAGCCAAGATAGGCGACAGGGTCGCACAGATACGCAGTATTTT
once	TRBV6-5	TRBJ1-2	.	CASSPGVQLDYGYTF	TGTGCCAGCAGCCCCGGTGTGCAGCTAGACTATGGCTACACCTTC
.	TRBV6-5	TRBJ2-7	TRBD1	CASSYSDRGSGEQYF	TGTGCCAGCAGTTACTCCGACAGGGGGTCGGGCGAGCAGTACTTC
.	TRBV5-1	TRBJ2-7	.	CASSTGSYEQYF	TGCGCCAGCAGCACGGGTAGCTACGAGCAGTACTTC
.	TRBV9	TRBJ1-5	.	CASSPRGSSGQPQHF	TGTGCCAGCAGCCCCAGGGGTAGTTCGGGTCAGCCCCAGCATTTT
.	TRBV6-1	TRBJ1-2	.	CASSEATWGGFYGYTF	TGTGCCAGCAGTGAAGCAACCTGGGGGGGCTTTTATGGCTACACCTTC
.	TRBV2	TRBJ2-3	.	CASSEVGLPPSTDTQYF	TGTGCCAGCAGTGAAGTAGGACTGCCACCTAGCACAGATACGCAGTATTTT
.	TRBV6-5	TRBJ1-1	.	CASRYSLRGLNTEAFF	TGTGCCAGCAGATACTCCCTTCGGGGTTTGAACACTGAAGCTTTCTTT
.	TRBV5-8	TRBJ1-2	TRBD1	CASSGRTGYYGYTF	TGTGCCAGCAGCGGGAGGACAGGGTATTATGGCTACACCTTC
.	TRBV6-5	TRBJ1-5	TRBD1	CASSPGTAQPQHF	TGTGCCAGCAGCCCCGGGACAGCTCAGCCCCAGCATTTT
.	TRBV5-1	TRBJ2-3	.	CASSLAGLDPTGSPTDTQYF	TGCGCCAGCAGCTTGGCCGGCCTAGATCCTACAGGGTCACCCACAGATACGCAGTATTTT
.	TRBV11-2	TRBJ2-1	TRBD2	CASSSGLAGVNEQFF	TGTGCCAGCAGCTCGGGACTAGCGGGAGTAAATGAGCAGTTCTTC
.	TRBV7-2	TRBJ2-5	.	CASSLDSVRETQYF	TGTGCCAGCAGCTTAGATTCGGTGCGGGAGACCCAGTACTTC
.	TRBV7-3	TRBJ1-1	.	CASSSKIDRINTEAFF	TGTGCCAGCAGCTCGAAAATCGACAGGATTAACACTGAAGCTTTCTTT
.	TRBV7-9	TRBJ1-2	TRBD1	CASSLALTGDGYTF	TGTGCCAGCAGCTTGGCTTTGACAGGGGATGGCTACACCTTC
.	TRBV5-5	TRBJ1-2	TRBD1	CASSGQGVSYGYTF	TGTGCCAGCAGCGGCCAGGGGGTGTCCTATGGCTACACCTTC
.	TRBV5-6	TRBJ1-1	.	CASSLGAFEAFF	TGTGCCAGCAGCTTGGGGGCGTTCGAAGCTTTCTTT
.	TRBV4-2	TRBJ1-1	.	CASSLEYGDTEAFF	TGTGCCAGCAGCCTAGAGTACGGGGACACTGAAGCTTTCTTT
.	TRBV28	TRBJ1-1	.	CASTSLGGNTEAFF	TGTGCCAGCACCTCCCTCGGGGGGAACACTGAAGCTTTCTTT
.	TRBV6-1	TRBJ2-2	TRBD2	CASLAGVWDTGELFF	TGTGCCAGCCTAGCGGGGGTTTGGGACACCGGGGAGCTGTTTTTT
once	TRBV7-6	TRBJ2-1	.	CASSLIIGGRNNEQFF	TGTGCCAGCAGCTTAATCATTGGAGGACGGAACAATGAGCAGTTCTTC
.	TRBV4-1	TRBJ2-2	TRBD1	CASSQDPPGQGFAGELFF	TGCGCCAGCAGCCAAGACCCCCCGGGACAGGGGTTCGCCGGGGAGCTGTTTTTT
few	TRBV6-6	TRBJ2-7	TRBD1	CASRPTGDGYEQYF	TGTGCCAGCAGACCCACAGGGGACGGATACGAGCAGTACTTC
.	TRBV28	TRBJ1-4	TRBD1	CASRPYRGPLSNEKLFF	TGTGCCAGCAGGCCCTACAGGGGACCCCTATCTAATGAAAAACTGTTTTTT
once	TRBV5-4	TRBJ2-3	TRBD1	CASNVGQGRDTQYF	TGTGCCAGCAATGTGGGACAGGGAAGAGATACGCAGTATTTT
.	TRBV7-9	TRBJ2-1	.	CASSLAGGYNEQFF	TGTGCCAGCAGCTTAGCGGGGGGCTACAATGAGCAGTTCTTC
.	TRBV6-1	TRBJ2-2	TRBD1	CASNDRVGTGELFF	TGTGCCAGCAATGACAGGGTCGGCACCGGGGAGCTGTTTTTT